The T cell receptor beta chain under discussion was sequenced for a study of T cell responses to AZD1222 COVID-19 vaccine. General observations from the study: Every sample of the repertoires postdated the peak T cell response. Only a handful of AZD1222 recipients were seropositive at baseline.

Sequenced by immunoSEQ multiplex PCR; TCRdb stores in-frame clones only, minus some. The data contain approximately 120,000 clones, roughly 90% of them seen just once; the ten biggest clones take up 4.2%. The V gene's germline CDR1 is SQVTM and CDR2 ANQGSEA. The CDR3 loop spans 16 amino acids. J was trimmed by 2 bases and V by 4 bases; bases with no gene match: 12. A remark on this clone: Its specificity is not known.

The chain is built from TRBV29-1 and TRBJ2-3; 7 positions agree with TRBD2. The clonotype comes from an adult in good health. The source was peripheral blood, collected on day 0 of AZD1222 vaccination. CDR3 coding DNA: TGCAGCGTTGTCACCAGAGAGACTAGCAACACAGATACGCAGTATTTT. This gives the protein CSVVTRETSNTDTQYF.